This entry concerns a single T cell receptor beta chain. The CDR3 runs 14 residues. Germline CDR1 reads SNHLY; CDR2 reads FYNNEI. V gave up 10 bases and J gave up 2 bases; unmatched junction bases: 10. These data are taken from a study of CD8 T cells in Susac syndrome. With random hexamers, reverse transcription was performed on roughly 0.45 to 1 ug of RNA. Amplification of the TCR beta CDR3 was carried out by immunoSEQ multiplex PCR, which spanned a total of 54 Vbeta and 13 Jbeta segments. TCRdb recomputed calls from the immunoSEQ multiplex PCR reads with MiXCR, one row per CDR3 protein. The data show 160,000 or so distinct CDR3 sequences, roughly 95% seen once. Healthy donors formed controls matched for age and sex.

The chain combines TRBV2 with TRBJ2-5; 7 nucleotides line up with TRBD1. Sequencing used CD4+ T cells from PBMCs. The origin of this receptor is a human donor in good health. CDR3 in DNA: TGTGCCACCAGGGACAGTACCTATCAAGAGACCCAGTACTTC. Its translation: CATRDSTYQETQYF.